The next 2 T cell receptor beta chains were all read from a single sample in a study of tumor-infiltrating lymphocytes in localized non-small cell lung cancer. Sequencing was performed with immunoSEQ multiplex PCR; in TCRdb, only in-frame clones are kept and a portion is missing. The profile shows roughly 5,800 clones, around 65% of them singletons. The sequenced sample was uninvolved lung tissue not adjacent to the tumor. These receptors originate from a human donor with non-small cell lung cancer.

This clone was seen more than once but under ten times. This chain links TRBV6-6 with TRBJ1-1, with D possibly matching TRBD1 (5 bases). Trimming left V 6 bases short and J 8 bases short, with 13 bases between. Germline CDR1 and CDR2: MNHNY and SVGAGI (reference sequence). The CDR3 loop spans 12 amino acids. The CDR3 loop reads CASSHGGSEAFF. The CDR3 DNA is TGTGCCAGCAGCCACGGGGGGAGCGAAGCTTTCTTT.

The V and J genes are TRBV6-5 and TRBJ2-7; the D is unclear. The CDR3 contains 14 residues. Germline lookup yields CDR1 MNHEY and CDR2 SVGAGI. V was shortened by 0 bases and J by 2 bases, with 8 bases between the two germline ends. In DNA form, the CDR3 reads TGTGCCAGCAGTTACTCGATTGGCCCCTACGAGCAGTACTTC. Protein sequence: CASSYSIGPYEQYF.